The 25 T cell receptor beta chains below come from one sample, sequenced in a study of somatic mutations in cytotoxic T cells in rheumatoid arthritis (dated by TCRdb to 2017 to 2019). The library relied on the immunoSEQ multiplex PCR assay. This immuneACCESS table, as held by TCRdb, lists in-frame sequences with V and J called but not all clones. Of the missing ones, under half trace to an unresolved V gene in checked studies; the others have no known cause. The sample records 10,000 to 15,000 clones, more than 65% of which are singletons. In total, the top ten clones hold around 22% of the sample. The sequenced sample consisted of CD8+ T cells sorted from blood. The receptors were sampled from an adult with rheumatoid arthritis.

The rearrangement joins TRBV2 to TRBJ1-5, with 12 bases matching TRBD1. J lost 5 bases, V lost 6 bases, and 11 bases had no gene match. The CDR3 covers 17 residues. Germline V CDR1 and CDR2: SNHLY, FYNNEI. The CDR3 DNA follows: TGTGCCAGCAGGGCGGGACAGGGGGCCCTGGGGGATCAGCCCCAGCATTTT. Protein product: CASRAGQGALGDQPQHF.

This clone was seen a few times. The chain uses TRBV4-1 and TRBJ2-7; perhaps TRBD2 as D (5 bases). V was trimmed by 4 bases and J by 0 bases, leaving 7 bases between them. CDR3 length: 13 amino acids. The germline CDR1 and CDR2 sequences are MGHRA and YSYEKL. The CDR3 DNA reads TGCGCCAGCAGCCTGGAGGACTCCTACGAGCAGTACTTC. This encodes CASSLEDSYEQYF.

The chain couples TRBV2 to TRBJ2-7; TRBD1 matches 11 bases. Germline values: CDR1 SNHLY, CDR2 FYNNEI. The trim removed 8 bases at V and 0 bases at J, leaving 3 bases unmatched. The length of the CDR3 is 14 residues. CDR3 nucleotides: TGTGCCAGCGCCGGGACAGGGGGCTCCTACGAGCAGTACTTC. Encoded protein: CASAGTGGSYEQYF.

The chain couples TRBV29-1 to TRBJ2-7; 10 bases line up with TRBD2. Germline V gene data show CDR1 as SQVTM and CDR2 as ANQGSEA. The CDR3 loop spans 15 amino acids. V was pared by 0 bases and J by 4 bases, with 6 bases of the junction left unmatched. Written as DNA, the CDR3 is TGCAGCGTTGAAGATAGTTCTAGCGGGAGATACGAGCAGTACTTC. This translates into CSVEDSSSGRYEQYF.

This clone has only a few counts. V gene TRBV23-1 combines with J gene TRBJ1-5; D perhaps matches TRBD1 (5 bases). TRBV23-1 is known as an ORF, though its function is uncertain. CDR3 size: 18 residues. V was cut by 0 bases and J by 3 bases, with 18 bases left in between. The CDR3 spells CASSQSLRQPGPNQPQHF. CDR3 DNA sequence: TGCGCCAGCAGTCAATCCCTAAGACAGCCGGGGCCCAATCAGCCCCAGCATTTT.

The chain carries TRBV11-3 and TRBJ2-7; 8 positions match TRBD1. J was trimmed by 6 bases and V by 1 base; bases with no gene match: 8. Germline CDR1 reads SGHNT; CDR2 reads YENEEA. The CDR3 sequence is 15 residues long. The CDR3 region has the DNA TGTGCCAGCAGCTTAGGGGGACAGGAGGTCGGCGAGCAGTACTTC. Its protein product is CASSLGGQEVGEQYF.

V is TRBV10-1 and J is TRBJ2-1; 8 bases match TRBD1. This CDR3 has 16 amino acids. J lost 3 bases, V lost 4 bases, and 8 bases had no gene match. CDR1 WNHNN and CDR2 SYGVQD come from the germline V gene (reference sequence). Here the CDR3 reads CASSVTGTGFYNEQFF. CDR3 in DNA: TGCGCCAGCAGTGTTACCGGGACAGGATTCTACAATGAGCAGTTCTTC.

The chain recombines TRBV7-9 with TRBJ1-1; D may be TRBD1 (5 bases). Germline V CDR1 and CDR2: SEHNR, FQNEAQ (reference sequence). The ends were cut back, 4 bases at V and 7 bases at J, with 10 bases in the middle. This CDR3 spans 12 amino acids. The CDR3 DNA reads TGTGCCAGCAGCTCCGCAGGGAGTGAAGCTTTCTTT. Protein product: CASSSAGSEAFF. The full variable domain, its missing parts supplied by reference TRBV7-9 and TRBJ1-1, is DTGVSQNPRHKITKRGQNVTFRCDPISEHNRLYWYRQTLGQGPEFLTYFQNEAQLEKSRLLSDRFSAERPKGSFSTLEIQRTEQGDSAMYLCASSSAGSEAFFGQGTRLTVV.

The chain uses TRBV13 and TRBJ2-1; D is possibly TRBD1 or TRBD2 (5 bases each). The V gene lost 6 bases and the J gene lost 5 bases, with 11 bases spanning the gap. Germline assignment: CDR1 PRHDT and CDR2 FYEKMQ (reference sequence). This CDR3 contains 13 residues. CDR3 nucleotide sequence: TGTGCCAGCAGTGACGGGACCCACAATGAGCAGTTCTTC. The encoded protein is CASSDGTHNEQFF. Together with reference TRBV13 and TRBJ2-1, the CDR3 gives the full variable domain: AAGVIQSPRHLIKEKRETATLKCYPIPRHDTVYWYQQGPGQDPQFLISFYEKMQSDKGSIPDRFSAQQFSDYHSELNMSSLELGDSALYFCASSDGTHNEQFFGPGTRLTVL.

V usage is TRBV30 and J usage is TRBJ1-1, with D perhaps TRBD1 (5 bases). Germline CDR1 reads GTSNPN; CDR2 reads SVGIG (reference sequence). The V end was cut by 3 bases, the J end by 1 base, with 15 bases between. This CDR3 is 15 amino acids long. CDR3 nucleotide sequence: TGTGCCTGGAGGGGGGGTGTGGCATCGAACACTGAAGCTTTCTTT. Translated, it gives CAWRGGVASNTEAFF.

This clone was seen a few times. The chain employs TRBV11-3 and TRBJ2-1; no clear D. Germline lookup yields CDR1 SGHNT and CDR2 YENEEA. V was shortened by 1 base and J by 2 bases, with 3 bases between the two germline ends. The length of the CDR3 is 13 residues. In nucleotides, the CDR3 is TGTGCCAGCAGCTTAGCGGCCTACAATGAGCAGTTCTTC. It yields the protein CASSLAAYNEQFF.

The V call is TRBV11-2, the J call TRBJ2-1; TRBD2 is a possible D gene (6 bases). With 5 bases removed from V and 8 bases from J, the gap between germline ends came to 13 bases. Germline CDR1 reads SGHAT; CDR2 reads FQNNGV. The CDR3 consists of 13 residues. The CDR3 bases are TGTGCCAGCAGCCCCGGACTACCCGATGAGCAGTTCTTC. Translated: CASSPGLPDEQFF.

This clone was seen more than once but under ten times. The J gene is TRBJ1-2, the V gene TRBV5-1; a weak D match, TRBD1 (6 bases). Germline CDR1 SGHRS, CDR2 YFSETQ. Deletions cut 3 bases from V and 0 bases from J, with 12 bases between. The CDR3 consists of 15 residues. The DNA for the CDR3 is TGCGCCAGCAGCTATGACAGGCCCACTAACTATGGCTACACCTTC. This sequence encodes CASSYDRPTNYGYTF.

The V call is TRBV5-6, the J call TRBJ2-5, with D perhaps TRBD1 (6 bases). Per germline, CDR1 SGHDT and CDR2 YYEEEE. The CDR3 covers 13 residues. Trimming took 3 bases from V and 0 from J, leaving 6 bases between them. CDR3 nucleotide sequence: TGTGCCAGCAGCTGGGACAACCAAGAGACCCAGTACTTC. As protein: CASSWDNQETQYF.

J is TRBJ2-2 and V is TRBV2; 8 positions agree with TRBD1. The V gene end was trimmed by 6 bases and the J gene end by 7 bases; junction bases not matched to a gene: 7. CDR3 length: 14 residues. CDR1 is SNHLY, CDR2 FYNNEI, per germline. The CDR3 bases are TGTGCCAGCAGGGCGGACAGGGAGGTCGGGGAGCTGTTTTTT. This encodes CASRADREVGELFF.

The chain is built from TRBV6-1 and TRBJ1-4; 9 bases fit TRBD1. The CDR3 is 14 amino acids. Germline V CDR1 and CDR2: MNHNS, SASEGT. Trimming removed 5 bases from V and 8 bases from J; junction bases left unmatched: 6. The CDR3 DNA sequence: TGTGCCAGCAGTAACGGGACAGGGTACGAAAAACTGTTTTTT. Its translation: CASSNGTGYEKLFF.

The CDR3 protein is CASTPHGVRNTEAFF. The CDR3 coding sequence is TGTGCCAGCACCCCCCACGGGGTACGGAACACTGAAGCTTTCTTT. This chain connects TRBV28 to TRBJ1-1; no firm D call. V dropped 7 bases and J dropped 1 base, with 16 bases sitting between them. CDR3 size: 15 residues. The germline V gene has CDR1 MDHEN and CDR2 SYDVKM.

This clone has more than one count but fewer than ten. The chain employs TRBV7-9 and TRBJ2-1; 8 nucleotides agree with TRBD2. V lost 5 bases, J lost 4 bases, and 10 bases stayed unmatched. Germline CDR1 reads SEHNR; CDR2 reads FQNEAQ (reference sequence). CDR3 length equals 16 residues. The CDR3 bases are TGTGCCAGCAGCGAAACTTCGGGAGGGCCATACAATGAGCAGTTCTTC. This gives the protein CASSETSGGPYNEQFF.

V usage is TRBV6-1 and J usage is TRBJ2-7; D remains unclear. This CDR3 has 15 residues. V lost 8 bases and J lost 0, with 17 bases in between. Germline CDR1 is MNHNS and CDR2 is SASEGT. In DNA form, the CDR3 reads TGTGCCAGCGACCAAGGGAAGGGAAGCTCCTACGAGCAGTACTTC. It codes for CASDQGKGSSYEQYF.

The V gene is TRBV19, the J gene TRBJ2-3, with TRBD2 identical over 8 bases. Germline values: CDR1 LNHDA, CDR2 SQIVND (reference sequence). The CDR3 consists of 15 residues. Unmatched junction bases numbered 8, after V lost 6 bases and J lost 3 bases. CDR3 amino acids: CASRVAGRSTDTQYF. The CDR3, as DNA: TGTGCCAGTAGGGTAGCGGGACGGAGTACAGATACGCAGTATTTT.

This chain uses TRBV6-4 with TRBJ2-7; 9 bases match TRBD2. The J segment lost 7 bases and the V segment lost 0 bases, leaving 4 bases of the junction unmatched. From germline, CDR1 is MRHNA and CDR2 SNTAGT. The CDR3 totals 14 residues. CDR3 sequence: CASSDSASGKEQYF. CDR3 in DNA: TGTGCCAGCAGTGACTCGGCTAGCGGGAAGGAGCAGTACTTC.

This clone occurred a few times. V and J are TRBV4-1 and TRBJ2-7; TRBD2 might be the D (6 bases). Trimming shortened V by 2 bases and J by 0 bases, and 8 bases separated the two germline ends. CDR3 length: 14 residues. Germline lookup yields CDR1 MGHRA and CDR2 YSYEKL. CDR3 loop: CASSQTDYSYEQYF. The DNA for the CDR3 is TGCGCCAGCAGCCAAACGGACTACTCCTACGAGCAGTACTTC.

This clone has more than one count but fewer than ten. The V gene is TRBV2, the J gene TRBJ2-2, with TRBD2 as a possible D gene (7 bases). The CDR3 contains 15 residues. Germline loops: CDR1 SNHLY, CDR2 FYNNEI. V lost 9 bases and J 5 bases, leaving 19 bases between the germline ends. Written as DNA, the CDR3 is TGTGCCAGTGGGGGGGCACAGGGAACGACCGGGGAGCTGTTTTTT. The encoded protein is CASGGAQGTTGELFF.

The genes are TRBV2 and TRBJ1-1; D is ambiguous. V was trimmed by 7 bases and J by 3 bases, leaving 3 bases between them. The germline V gene has CDR1 SNHLY and CDR2 FYNNEI. CDR3 length equals 10 residues. CDR3 sequence reads: CASTDTEAFF. The CDR3 DNA reads as TGTGCCAGCACGGACACTGAAGCTTTCTTT.

The chain combines TRBV5-1 with TRBJ1-1; D is perhaps TRBD1 (5 bases). The CDR3 is 17 amino acids. Per the germline V gene, CDR1 is SGHRS and CDR2 is YFSETQ. Trimming took off 4 bases at V and 0 bases at J, with 19 bases between the two ends. In DNA, the CDR3 is TGCGCCAGCAGCCCTACACCCGGGGGGACGATGAACACTGAAGCTTTCTTT. Translated: CASSPTPGGTMNTEAFF.